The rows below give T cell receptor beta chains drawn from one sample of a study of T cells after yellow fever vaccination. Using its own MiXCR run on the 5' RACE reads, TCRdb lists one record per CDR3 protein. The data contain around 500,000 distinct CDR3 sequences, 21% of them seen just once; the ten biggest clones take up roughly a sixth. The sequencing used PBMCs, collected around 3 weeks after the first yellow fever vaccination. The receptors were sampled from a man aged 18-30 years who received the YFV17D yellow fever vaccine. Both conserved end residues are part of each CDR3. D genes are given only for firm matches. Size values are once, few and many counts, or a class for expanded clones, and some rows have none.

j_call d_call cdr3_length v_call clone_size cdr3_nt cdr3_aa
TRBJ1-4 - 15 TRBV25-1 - TGTGCCAGCAGTGAATATCGGGGACTAGGGGAAAAACTGTTTTTT CASSEYRGLGEKLFF
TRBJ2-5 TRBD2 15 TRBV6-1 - TGTGCCAGCACCTTGACTAGCGGGGGGGAAGAGACCCAGTACTTC CASTLTSGGEETQYF
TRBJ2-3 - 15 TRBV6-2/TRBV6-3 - TGTGCCAGCAGGACCCTCTCGGGGGGCACAGATACGCAGTATTTT CASRTLSGGTDTQYF
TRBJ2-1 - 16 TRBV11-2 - TGTGCCAGCAGCGCGGGCTGGGTTGTCGGCTACAATGAGCAGTTCTTC CASSAGWVVGYNEQFF
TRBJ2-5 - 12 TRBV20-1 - TGCAGTGCAACGGGGGTGGCGGAGACCCAGTACTTC CSATGVAETQYF
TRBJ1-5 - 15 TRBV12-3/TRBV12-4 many TGTGCCAGCAGCGGGGTAGCGGGTTCTTATCAGCCCCAGCATTTT CASSGVAGSYQPQHF
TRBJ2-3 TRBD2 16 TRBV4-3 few TGCGCCAGCAGCTCCCCAGGCGGGGGGGCCGCTGATACGCAGTATTTT CASSSPGGGAADTQYF
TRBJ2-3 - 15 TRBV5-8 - TGTGCCAGCAGCGGCGGAAAAACTAGCACAGATACGCAGTATTTT CASSGGKTSTDTQYF
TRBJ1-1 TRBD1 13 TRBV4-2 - TGTGCCAGCGACGGACAGGAGGGCACTGAAGCTTTCTTT CASDGQEGTEAFF
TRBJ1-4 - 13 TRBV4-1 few TGCGCCAGCAGCGGGACGAATGGTGAAAAACTGTTTTTT CASSGTNGEKLFF
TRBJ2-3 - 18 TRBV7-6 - TGTGCCAGCAGCTTAGCGCCGGCTTCGGGACCTTTCACAGATACGCAGTATTTT CASSLAPASGPFTDTQYF
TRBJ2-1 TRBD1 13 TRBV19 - TGTGCCAGTGATGGACAGGGGAGGGAAGAGCAGTTCTTC CASDGQGREEQFF
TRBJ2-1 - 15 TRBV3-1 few TGTGCCAGCAGCCCGCGGGGGCTCAACTACAATGAGCAGTTCTTC CASSPRGLNYNEQFF
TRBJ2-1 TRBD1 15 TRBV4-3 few TGCGCCAGCAGCCAGGGGCACAGGGGGTCGAGTGAGCAGTTCTTC CASSQGHRGSSEQFF
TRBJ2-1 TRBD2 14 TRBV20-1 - TGCAGTGCTGGGACTAGCGGGAAATACAATGAGCAGTTCTTC CSAGTSGKYNEQFF
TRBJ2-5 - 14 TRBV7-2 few TGTGCCAGCAGCTTGGCCGACCACCAAGAGACCCAGTACTTC CASSLADHQETQYF
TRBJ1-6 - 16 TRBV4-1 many TGCGCCAGCAGCCTAATCGGGGGGAGGGGACGTTCACCCCTCCACTTT CASSLIGGRGRSPLHF
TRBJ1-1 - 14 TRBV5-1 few TGCGCCAGCAGACTACAGGGTCTGAGGACTGAAGCTTTCTTT CASRLQGLRTEAFF
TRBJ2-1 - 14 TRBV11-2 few TGTGCCAGCAGCTCAAAAGGGACTCACAATGAGCAGTTCTTC CASSSKGTHNEQFF
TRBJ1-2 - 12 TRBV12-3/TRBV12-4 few TGTGCCAGCAGTCCCCGGGAGGGGTGGTACACCTTC CASSPREGWYTF
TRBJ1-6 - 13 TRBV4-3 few TGCGCCAGCAGCCATGGAAAGACAGCGCCCCTCCACTTT CASSHGKTAPLHF
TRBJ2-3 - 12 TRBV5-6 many TGTGCCAGCAGCTTGGAAGTAGATACGCAGTATTTT CASSLEVDTQYF